One and the same sample provided the 27 T cell receptor beta chains below, sequenced in a study of blood T cell repertoires in COVID-19. Sequencing was performed with immunoSEQ multiplex PCR; in TCRdb, only in-frame clones are kept and a portion is missing. The table includes 200,000 to 250,000 clones, 70% to 90% detected once. Sequencing was done on a sample of PBMCs or T cells enriched from blood (not recorded which). The receptors were sampled from a woman between 50 and 59 years old with acute COVID-19.

The rearrangement links TRBV5-6 to TRBJ2-5; 14 bases are shared with TRBD2. The CDR3 runs 17 residues. J lost 5 bases, V lost 0 bases, and 6 bases had no gene match. Per the germline V gene, CDR1 is SGHDT and CDR2 is YYEEEE. The CDR3 DNA reads TGTGCCAGCAGCTTGGCGAGCTGGACTAGCGGGAGGGAGACCCAGTACTTC. The encoded protein is CASSLASWTSGRETQYF.

This clone occurred once. CDR3 protein: CASSSWTSGMNEQYF. As DNA, the CDR3 is TGTGCCAGCAGCTCGTGGACTAGCGGGATGAACGAGCAGTACTTC. This sequence joins TRBV13 and TRBJ2-7; 12 bases align to TRBD2. J lost 5 bases, V lost 4 bases, and 6 bases had no gene match. Germline values: CDR1 PRHDT, CDR2 FYEKMQ (reference sequence). The CDR3 contains 15 residues.

This chain connects TRBV3-1 (or the pseudogene TRBV3-2) to TRBJ2-2, with D possibly TRBD2 on 6 matching bases. Per the germline V gene, CDR1 is LGHDT and CDR2 is YNNKEL (reference sequence). The CDR3 extends over 15 amino acids. Trimming took 3 bases from V and 11 from J, leaving 19 bases between them. CDR3 loop: CASSQQPGVTSELFF. Written as DNA, the CDR3 is TGTGCCAGCAGCCAGCAGCCGGGGGTCACGAGCGAGCTGTTTTTT.

In its sample, this clone was seen many times. The chain links TRBV7-9 to TRBJ1-1, with 10 bases lining up with TRBD1. Germline trimming cut 6 bases from V and 4 bases from J; bases unmatched to any gene: 5. The germline V gene has CDR1 SEHNR and CDR2 FQNEAQ (reference sequence). This CDR3 region has 14 residues. The CDR3 DNA sequence: TGTGCCAGCAGAAGACAGGGGGCTCGCACTGAAGCTTTCTTT. As protein: CASRRQGARTEAFF.

V and J are TRBV27 and TRBJ1-1; D gene ambiguous. The CDR3 loop spans 14 amino acids. Germline CDR1 and CDR2: MNHEY and SMNVEV (reference sequence). V was trimmed by 0 bases and J by 5 bases, leaving 10 bases between them. CDR3 sequence: CASSLSSGWTEAFF. Written as DNA, the CDR3 is TGTGCCAGCAGTTTATCTTCGGGGTGGACTGAAGCTTTCTTT.

The chain combines TRBV28 with TRBJ2-7, with TRBD1 as a possible D gene (5 bases). CDR3 length equals 12 residues. The ends were cut back, 6 bases at V and 6 bases at J, with 12 bases in the middle. Germline CDR1 reads MDHEN; CDR2 reads SYDVKM. The CDR3 is CASSPRVTEQYF. The DNA for the CDR3 is TGTGCCAGCAGCCCCAGGGTTACCGAGCAGTACTTC.

This clone was seen more than once but under ten times. The J gene is TRBJ2-1, the V gene TRBV7-2; no reliable D call. V lost 1 base, J lost 0 bases, and 7 bases lay in between. Germline loops: CDR1 SGHTA, CDR2 FQGNSA. The CDR3 consists of 15 residues. CDR3 protein: CASSLERVSYNEQFF. The CDR3 DNA is TGTGCCAGCAGCTTAGAACGGGTCTCCTACAATGAGCAGTTCTTC.

The J gene is TRBJ1-5, the V gene TRBV28; maybe TRBD1 (5 bases). V shed 2 bases and J shed 6 bases, with 11 bases lying between them. CDR1 is MDHEN and CDR2 is SYDVKM in the germline V gene. This CDR3 is built from 14 residues. The CDR3 reads CASSLLRGSQPQHF. The DNA for the CDR3 is TGTGCCAGCAGTTTACTCCGGGGGAGTCAGCCCCAGCATTTT.

This clone showed up just a few times. This chain uses TRBV13 with TRBJ2-1; 7 positions match TRBD1. This CDR3 is built from 13 residues. The trim removed 1 base at V and 7 bases at J, leaving 1 base unmatched. Germline lookup yields CDR1 PRHDT and CDR2 FYEKMQ (reference sequence). The CDR3 DNA follows: TGTGCCAGCAGCTTAGTCAGGGGGAATGAGCAGTTCTTC. This sequence encodes CASSLVRGNEQFF.

This clone was picked up a small number of times. The V and J genes are TRBV28 and TRBJ1-4, with D perhaps TRBD1 (6 bases). Germline V gives CDR1 MDHEN, CDR2 SYDVKM. There are 14 residues in the CDR3. Trimming removed 5 bases at V and 3 bases at J, with 10 bases between. The CDR3 is CASSQGIANEKLFF. The CDR3 DNA follows: TGTGCCAGCAGTCAGGGGATTGCTAATGAAAAACTGTTTTTT.

The V call is TRBV28, the J call TRBJ2-3; 8 bases map to TRBD2. V lost 7 bases to trimming and J lost 2 bases; unmatched junction nucleotides: 11. This CDR3 region has 16 residues. CDR1 and CDR2 (germline): MDHEN, SYDVKM. The CDR3, as DNA: TGTGCCAGCAAAGGGGAACTAGCGGACCTCACAGATACGCAGTATTTT. It codes for CASKGELADLTDTQYF.

The chain carries TRBV27 and TRBJ2-1; D is unclear. Germline-derived CDR1 and CDR2 are MNHEY and SMNVEV (reference sequence). CDR3 length equals 12 residues. Trimming took 8 bases from V and 3 from J, leaving 8 bases between them. The CDR3 loop is CASAQIYNEQFF. The CDR3 DNA reads TGTGCCAGCGCACAGATCTACAATGAGCAGTTCTTC.

The chain links TRBV5-3 to TRBJ1-1; no firm D call. TRBV5-3 is an ORF; its function is uncertain. Trimming removed 4 bases at V and 0 bases at J, with 19 bases between. The CDR3 totals 17 residues. DNA for the CDR3: TGTGCCAGAAGCCAAGGGAAGACTAGCCGAATGAACACTGAAGCTTTCTTT. Encoded protein: CARSQGKTSRMNTEAFF.

The chain couples TRBV7-2 to TRBJ1-3; 10 bases fit TRBD1. Germline trimming cut 5 bases from V and 8 bases from J; bases unmatched to any gene: 6. Germline assignment: CDR1 SGHTA and CDR2 FQGNSA. The CDR3 is made up of 14 amino acids. In nucleotides, the CDR3 is TGTGCCAGCAGCGCTCGGACAGGGGGTGACACCATATATTTT. It yields the protein CASSARTGGDTIYF. Filled out from reference TRBV7-2 and TRBJ1-3, the complete variable domain reads GAGVSQSPSNKVTEKGKDVELRCDPISGHTALYWYRQSLGQGLEFLIYFQGNSAPDKSGLPSDRFSAERTGGSVSTLTIQRTQQEDSAVYLCASSARTGGDTIYFGEGSWLTVV.

J is TRBJ1-2 and V is TRBV19, with TRBD1 matching 9 bases. CDR3 length equals 16 residues. The junction had 12 bases not matched to a gene; V was cut back by 7 bases and J by 3 bases. Germline loops: CDR1 LNHDA, CDR2 SQIVND (reference sequence). CDR3 bases: TGTGCCAGTACACGCCCGGGACAGGGACTTTACTATGGCTACACCTTC. Translated, it gives CASTRPGQGLYYGYTF.

This CDR3 reads CASSLLFAGPQPQHF. Here the CDR3 DNA reads TGTGCCAGCAGTTTATTGTTTGCTGGGCCCCAGCCCCAGCATTTT. The chain recombines TRBV28 with TRBJ1-5; unclear D gene. V was trimmed by 1 base and J by 7 bases, leaving 14 bases between them. CDR1 and CDR2 from the germline V gene are MDHEN and SYDVKM. This CDR3 is 15 amino acids long.

V gene TRBV24-1 combines with J gene TRBJ2-1, with TRBD2 identical over 15 bases. V lost 4 bases and J lost 2; bases outside the gene matches: 11. CDR1 is KGHDR and CDR2 is SFDVKD in the germline V gene. This CDR3 is built from 20 residues. Here the CDR3 DNA reads TGTGCCACCAGTGAACCCGGGACTAGCGGGAGGACCGCCCCCTACAATGAGCAGTTCTTC. Residues: CATSEPGTSGRTAPYNEQFF.

The V and J genes are TRBV27 and TRBJ2-7, with 7 bases matching TRBD2. Trimming at V came to 5 bases and at J to 12 bases, leaving 19 bases not matched to a gene. This CDR3 spans 15 amino acids. Germline values: CDR1 MNHEY, CDR2 SMNVEV (reference sequence). The DNA for the CDR3 is TGTGCCAGCAGTCCCTCCGGGGGGTCAGCCCGACTGATGTACTTC. Translation gives CASSPSGGSARLMYF.

The chain uses TRBV19 and TRBJ1-2; possible D gene TRBD1, 6 bases. The V end lost 6 bases, the J end lost 0 bases, and 14 bases lay between the germline ends. There are 15 residues in the CDR3. Per the germline V gene, CDR1 is LNHDA and CDR2 is SQIVND (reference sequence). CDR3 in amino acids: CASRQGYRANYGYTF. As DNA, the CDR3 is TGTGCCAGTAGGCAGGGGTACCGCGCTAACTATGGCTACACCTTC.

This chain joins TRBV7-9 and TRBJ1-5; 7 bases fit TRBD1. The CDR3 sequence is 14 residues long. The ends lost 5 bases at V and 4 bases at J; junction bases unmatched: 5. The germline V gene has CDR1 SEHNR and CDR2 FQNEAQ (reference sequence). CDR3: CASSQGDTNQPQHF. The CDR3 DNA is TGTGCCAGCAGCCAGGGGGACACAAATCAGCCCCAGCATTTT.

The V gene is TRBV28, the J gene TRBJ1-1, with unresolved D. V shed 8 bases and J shed 5 bases, with 18 bases lying between them. This CDR3 region has 14 residues. Germline assignment: CDR1 MDHEN and CDR2 SYDVKM. CDR3 DNA: TGTGCCAGCTCCCCCAGAGGGTTCCTTACTGAAGCTTTCTTT. Its protein is CASSPRGFLTEAFF.

The chain joins TRBV4-1 to TRBJ1-2; D is unclear. CDR1 is MGHRA and CDR2 is YSYEKL in the germline V gene. Trimming stripped 3 bases from V and 9 bases from J, with 8 bases between. The CDR3 is 11 residues long. The CDR3 is CASSQGDSYTF. CDR3 sequence (DNA): TGCGCCAGCAGCCAGGGTGACAGCTACACCTTC.

The chain links TRBV9 to TRBJ2-1, with TRBD2 matching over 8 bases. The CDR3 sequence is 16 residues long. Unmatched junction bases numbered 9, after V lost 4 bases and J lost 3 bases. Looked up from germline, CDR1 is SGDLS and CDR2 is YYNGEE. CDR3 in amino acids: CASSPLGRGNYNEQFF. For the CDR3, the DNA is TGTGCCAGCAGCCCTCTCGGGAGGGGCAACTACAATGAGCAGTTCTTC.

The rearrangement uses TRBV27 and TRBJ1-6; D gene unclear. V lost 4 bases and J lost 9, with 19 bases in between. This CDR3 is built from 16 residues. Germline CDR1 is MNHEY and CDR2 is SMNVEV (reference sequence). This CDR3 reads CASSSTYPRTGSPLHF. The CDR3 DNA reads TGTGCCAGCAGTTCCACCTACCCGAGGACTGGTTCACCCCTCCACTTT.

The rearrangement joins TRBV6-6 to TRBJ1-2; perhaps TRBD1 as D (6 bases). This CDR3 region has 12 residues. The V gene's germline CDR1 is MNHNY and CDR2 SVGAGI (reference sequence). V lost 7 bases and J lost 2, with 8 bases in between. The CDR3 bases are TGTGCCAGCACTACAGGGAACTATGGCTACACCTTC. Translating gives CASTTGNYGYTF.

J is TRBJ2-4 and V is TRBV4-3, with 10 bases that match TRBD2. CDR3 size: 19 residues. Per the germline V gene, CDR1 is LGHNA and CDR2 is YSLEER. With 0 bases clipped from V and 4 bases from J, the junction kept 12 bases outside the gene matches. CDR3 sequence: CASSQEYRLAGAEKNIQYF. CDR3 nucleotide sequence: TGCGCCAGCAGCCAAGAATACCGGCTAGCGGGAGCAGAAAAAAACATTCAGTACTTC.

Only one count was recorded for this clone. The V gene is TRBV5-4, the J gene TRBJ2-3, with D maybe TRBD2 (5 bases). CDR1 is SGHNT and CDR2 is YYREEE in the germline V gene (reference sequence). The V and J ends lost 4 bases and 1 base respectively, with 19 bases between them. This CDR3 spans 17 amino acids. The CDR3 DNA follows: TGTGCCAGCAGCGTAGGCCTTCCACTGAGGGGCACAGATACGCAGTATTTT. It specifies CASSVGLPLRGTDTQYF.